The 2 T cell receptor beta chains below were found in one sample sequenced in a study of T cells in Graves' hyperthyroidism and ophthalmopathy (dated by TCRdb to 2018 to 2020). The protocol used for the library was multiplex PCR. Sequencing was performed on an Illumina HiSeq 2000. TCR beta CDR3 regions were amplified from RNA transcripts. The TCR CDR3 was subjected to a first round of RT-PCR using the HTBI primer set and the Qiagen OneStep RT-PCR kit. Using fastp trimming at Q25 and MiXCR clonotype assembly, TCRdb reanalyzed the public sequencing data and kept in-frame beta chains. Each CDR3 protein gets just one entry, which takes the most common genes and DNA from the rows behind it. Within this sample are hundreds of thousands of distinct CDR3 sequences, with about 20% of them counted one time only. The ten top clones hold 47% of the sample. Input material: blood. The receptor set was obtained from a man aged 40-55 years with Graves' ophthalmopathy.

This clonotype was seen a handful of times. As DNA, the CDR3 is TGCAGTGCTAGTCCTGGGCTAGCGGGAGAGAACTACAATGAGCAGTTCTTC. Translation: CSASPGLAGENYNEQFF. The chain joins TRBV20-1 to TRBJ2-1, with 10 bases fitting TRBD2. From germline, CDR1 is DFQATT and CDR2 SNEGSKA (reference sequence). The CDR3 has 17 residues. V lost 3 bases to trimming and J lost 3 bases; unmatched junction nucleotides: 11.

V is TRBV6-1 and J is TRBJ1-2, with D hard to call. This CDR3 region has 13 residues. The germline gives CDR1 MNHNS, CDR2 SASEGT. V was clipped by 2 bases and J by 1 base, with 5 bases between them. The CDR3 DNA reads TGTGCCAGCAGTGAAAACAATAACTATGGCTACACCTTC. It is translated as CASSENNNYGYTF.